The 24 T cell receptor beta chains reported below all come from one sample, sequenced in a study of Graves' ophthalmopathy and Graves' hyperthyroidism. The TCR beta CDR3 regions underwent amplification from RNA transcripts. Investigators did first-round RT-PCR with HTBI primers, then second-round multiplex PCR. TCRdb redid the calling of the multiplex PCR reads with MiXCR, one entry per CDR3 protein. Of roughly 1.1 million distinct CDR3 sequences listed, roughly two fifths are singletons. The sample taken for sequencing was peripheral blood or thyroid tissue (not recorded which). These receptor sequences come from an adult man with Graves' hyperthyroidism.

This clonotype was recorded at least ten times. The J gene is TRBJ1-1, the V gene TRBV7-2; D gene uncertain. The CDR3 length is 14 residues. Germline-derived CDR1 and CDR2 are SGHTA and FQGNSA. V gave up 0 bases and J gave up 11 bases, with 16 bases separating them. The CDR3 DNA is TGTGCCAGCAGCTTAGCAAAGGTAGTCCCGTGGGCTTTCTTT. This translates into CASSLAKVVPWAFF.

The V and J genes are TRBV9 and TRBJ1-2; no firm D call. The ends were cut back, 1 base at V and 3 bases at J, with 13 bases in the middle. The CDR3 loop spans 15 amino acids. Per germline, CDR1 SGDLS and CDR2 YYNGEE. CDR3 amino acids: CASSVTADTYYGYTF. DNA of the CDR3: TGTGCCAGCAGCGTAACGGCAGATACCTACTATGGCTACACCTTC. Looking up the rest from reference TRBV9 and TRBJ1-2 gives the full variable domain: DSGVTQTPKHLITATGQRVTLRCSPRSGDLSVYWYQQSLDQGLQFLIQYYNGEERAKGNILERFSAQQFPDLHSELNLSSLELGDSALYFCASSVTADTYYGYTFGSGTRLTVV.

This sequence joins TRBV19 and TRBJ1-2, with D uncertain. V was shortened by 5 bases and J by 7 bases, with 5 bases between the two germline ends. CDR3 length: 10 residues. Germline CDR1 reads LNHDA; CDR2 reads SQIVND (reference sequence). This chain's CDR3 is CASSGFGYTF. The DNA for the CDR3 is TGTGCCAGTAGTGGGTTTGGCTACACCTTC.

This clonotype appeared many times. V gene TRBV4-3 combines with J gene TRBJ2-5, with 7 nucleotides matching TRBD1. The CDR3 loop spans 14 amino acids. J lost 7 bases, V lost 4 bases, and 9 bases had no gene match. CDR1 and CDR2 from the germline V gene are LGHNA and YSLEER. This CDR3 reads CASSPTGDSRTQYF. The CDR3 bases are TGCGCCAGCAGCCCTACAGGGGATAGTCGGACCCAGTACTTC.

This clonotype was seen only a few times. The chain carries TRBV6-5 and TRBJ1-5; D not certain. Germline V lookup: CDR1 MNHEY, CDR2 SVGAGI. There are 17 residues in the CDR3. V shed 2 bases and J shed 4 bases, with 18 bases lying between them. CDR3 sequence reads: CASSYESDFYSNQPQHF. For the CDR3, the DNA is TGTGCCAGCAGTTACGAATCAGACTTTTATAGTAATCAGCCCCAGCATTTT.

With respect to this clonotype: The junction and the germline gene differ at one end; a read error may be behind it. The chain recombines TRBV10-3 with TRBJ1-2; D may be TRBD1 (6 bases). CDR3 length: 13 amino acids. CDR1 and CDR2 (germline): ENHRY, SYGVKD. This CDR3 reads CASSSQGFGGYTF. As DNA, the CDR3 is TGTGCCAGCAGTAGTCAGGGGTTCGGTGGCTACACCTTC.

The sample holds a few counts of this clonotype. The chain recombines TRBV7-8 with TRBJ2-2; 15 bases map to TRBD2. Germline CDR1 SGHVS, CDR2 FQNEAQ. J lost 7 bases, V lost 5 bases, and 5 bases had no gene match. The CDR3 has 16 amino acids. The CDR3 DNA reads as TGTGCCAGCAGCGGACTAGCGGGGGGGCCGGACGGGGAGCTGTTTTTT. Translated, it gives CASSGLAGGPDGELFF. Based on the CDR3 plus reference TRBV7-8 and TRBJ2-2, the full variable domain is GAGVSQSPRYKVAKRGQDVALRCDPISGHVSLFWYQQALGQGPEFLTYFQNEAQLDKSGLPSDRFFAERPEGSVSTLKIQRTQQEDSAVYLCASSGLAGGPDGELFFGEGSRLTVL.

The rearrangement joins TRBV5-1 to TRBJ2-7; D unclear. CDR1 is SGHRS and CDR2 is YFSETQ in the germline V gene. The CDR3 contains 14 residues. The ends were cut back, 4 bases at V and 0 bases at J, with 11 bases in the middle. The CDR3 coding sequence is TGCGCCAGCAGCGTCCTCTGGGACTCCTACGAGCAGTACTTC. It is translated as CASSVLWDSYEQYF.

The CDR3 protein is CARQGGQETQYF. The CDR3 DNA reads as TGTGCTAGGCAGGGGGGCCAAGAGACCCAGTACTTC. The chain recombines TRBV14 with TRBJ2-5; weak D call: TRBD1 (7 bases). This CDR3 region has 12 residues. Germline V gives CDR1 SGHDN, CDR2 FVKESK. Drawing the rest from reference TRBV14 and TRBJ2-5, the complete variable domain is EAGVTQFPSHSVIEKGQTVTLRCDPISGHDNLYWYRRVMGKEIKFLLHFVKESKQDESGMPNNRFLAERTGGTYSTLKVQPAELEDSGVYFCARQGGQETQYFGPGTRLLVL.

This clonotype has a handful of counts. One end of the junction varies from germline; a read error may be responsible. This chain joins TRBV20-1 and TRBJ1-3; no clear D gene. The germline gives CDR1 DFQATT, CDR2 SNEGSKA (reference sequence). The CDR3 contains 13 residues. The CDR3 sequence: CSARAGALGSFNF. CDR3 sequence (DNA): TGCAGTGCTAGAGCGGGAGCTCTCGGGAGTTTTAATTTT.

The chain uses TRBV9 and TRBJ1-1, with D possibly matching TRBD1 (5 bases). The CDR3 length is 14 residues. Deletions cut 4 bases from V and 5 bases from J, with 15 bases between. The germline V gene has CDR1 SGDLS and CDR2 YYNGEE. This CDR3 is CASSPRVQATEAFF. CDR3 DNA: TGTGCCAGCAGCCCGAGGGTACAGGCGACTGAAGCTTTCTTT.

This sequence joins TRBV12-3 or TRBV12-4 and TRBJ2-7; D not resolved. CDR3 size: 14 residues. Trimming removed 5 bases from V and 3 bases from J, with 14 bases in between. The CDR3 DNA reads as TGTGCCAGCAGTCCCCTAGACAACCGCTACGAGCAGTACTTC. Amino acids: CASSPLDNRYEQYF.

In this sample, this clonotype turned up a few times. V usage is TRBV4-1 and J usage is TRBJ2-2, with unresolved D. V lost 0 bases to trimming and J lost 4 bases, with 3 bases between them. The CDR3 runs to 13 residues. Germline V gene sequence: CDR1 MGHRA, CDR2 YSYEKL. The DNA for the CDR3 is TGCGCCAGCAGCCAAGAGCTCACCGGGGAGCTGTTTTTT. Its translation: CASSQELTGELFF.

J is TRBJ1-6 and V is TRBV12-3 or TRBV12-4, with D perhaps matching TRBD1 (5 bases). V lost 2 bases to trimming and J lost 6 bases, with 11 bases between them. The CDR3 totals 15 residues. The chain's CDR3 is CASSLSGGGNSPLHF. The CDR3 nucleotides read TGTGCCAGCAGTTTATCTGGGGGTGGTAATTCACCCCTCCACTTT.

The gene calls are TRBV29-1 and TRBJ2-5, with TRBD2 matching 8 bases. The CDR3 runs 16 residues. Germline V gene sequence: CDR1 SQVTM, CDR2 ANQGSEA. The junction had 17 bases not matched to a gene; V was cut back by 7 bases and J by 4 bases. The CDR3 loop reads CSAYGLAGGSRETQYF. CDR3 coding DNA: TGCAGCGCGTACGGACTGGCGGGGGGTTCGCGAGAGACCCAGTACTTC.

This sequence joins TRBV20-1 and TRBJ2-7; TRBD2 agrees at 9 bases. CDR3 length equals 18 residues. CDR1 is DFQATT and CDR2 is SNEGSKA in the germline V gene (reference sequence). Trimming at V came to 4 bases and at J to 2 bases, leaving 18 bases not matched to a gene. The DNA for the CDR3 is TGCAGTGCTAATACGCGGCTACCGGGACTAGCAAAAACCTACGAGCAGTACTTC. Translating gives CSANTRLPGLAKTYEQYF.

This clonotype was counted between two and nine times. V is TRBV20-1 and J is TRBJ2-5; tentatively, D is TRBD1 or TRBD2 (5 bases each). The V gene's germline CDR1 is DFQATT and CDR2 SNEGSKA (reference sequence). Trimming removed 3 bases from V and 3 bases from J, with 11 bases in between. This CDR3 is built from 13 residues. The CDR3: CSARGERKETQYF. CDR3 DNA sequence: TGCAGTGCTAGGGGGGAGCGGAAAGAGACCCAGTACTTC.

This clonotype was seen many times. The chain joins TRBV6-4 to TRBJ1-1; TRBD1 agrees at 8 bases. The CDR3 runs 15 residues. CDR1 and CDR2 from the germline V gene are MRHNA and SNTAGT. V was pared by 5 bases and J by 1 base, with 6 bases of the junction left unmatched. The CDR3, as DNA: TGTGCCAGCAGTCCGACAGGGGCCCCGAACACTGAAGCTTTCTTT. It codes for CASSPTGAPNTEAFF.

This clonotype was detected many times. The chain uses TRBV20-1 and TRBJ1-5, with TRBD1 matching 10 bases. After removal of 4 bases from V and 2 bases from J, the junction contained 8 bases not matched to a gene. The CDR3 contains 16 residues. Germline CDR1 DFQATT, CDR2 SNEGSKA (reference sequence). The DNA for the CDR3 is TGCAGTGCTACATCAACCGGGACAGGGGGCAATCAGCCCCAGCATTTT. Protein sequence: CSATSTGTGGNQPQHF.

This clonotype was recorded only once. The chain uses TRBV7-6 and TRBJ1-6; TRBD1 is a possible D gene (6 bases). Between the trimmed V and J ends, which lost 3 bases and 9 bases, there was a span of 15 bases. CDR1 is SGHVS, CDR2 FNYEAQ, per germline. The CDR3 spans 15 residues. In DNA form, the CDR3 reads TGTGCCAGCAGCTTCAGCACAGGGACGGGTTCACCCCTCCACTTT. Its protein is CASSFSTGTGSPLHF.

This clonotype was found many times. CDR3 DNA sequence: TGTGCCACCAAAAAACAATGGGCCACTGAAGCTTTCTTT. Translation gives CATKKQWATEAFF. The J gene is TRBJ1-1, the V gene TRBV2; D gene uncertain. The germline V gene has CDR1 SNHLY and CDR2 FYNNEI. CDR3 size: 13 residues. V shed 10 bases and J shed 4 bases, with 16 bases lying between them. Based on the CDR3 plus reference TRBV2 and TRBJ1-1, the full variable domain is EPEVTQTPSHQVTQMGQEVILRCVPISNHLYFYWYRQILGQKVEFLVSFYNNEISEKSEIFDDQFSVERPDGSNFTLKIRSTKLEDSAMYFCATKKQWATEAFFGQGTRLTVV.

The V and J genes are TRBV15 and TRBJ1-1, with D tentatively TRBD1 (6 bases). CDR3 length equals 15 residues. Trimming removed 8 bases from V and 0 bases from J, with 16 bases in between. The germline CDR1 and CDR2 sequences are LNHNV and YYDKDF (reference sequence). The CDR3: CATGNGAGVNTEAFF. CDR3 coding DNA: TGTGCCACCGGGAACGGGGCAGGGGTGAACACTGAAGCTTTCTTT.

A single count supports this clonotype. A much larger clone differs by one base, so this may be a read error. The chain carries TRBV7-9 and TRBJ1-2; D might be TRBD1 (6 bases). Germline loops: CDR1 SEHNR, CDR2 FQNEAQ (reference sequence). There are 15 residues in the CDR3. In nucleotides, the CDR3 is TGTGCCAGCAGCTTAGTTCCGACACCGGGGGCTGGCTGCACCTTC. This encodes CASSLVPTPGAGCTF.

This clonotype was counted between two and nine times. V gene TRBV5-5 combines with J gene TRBJ1-6, with 9 nucleotides matching TRBD1. The J segment lost 9 bases and the V segment lost 3 bases, leaving 7 bases of the junction unmatched. Germline loops: CDR1 SGHKS, CDR2 YYEKEE (reference sequence). The CDR3 runs 15 residues. In nucleotides, the CDR3 is TGTGCCAGCAGCTCAAGACAGGGGGTAGGTTCACCCCTCCACTTT. Its translation is CASSSRQGVGSPLHF.